This TCR beta chain was recorded in a study of T cell changes during pregnancy in multiple sclerosis. This CDR3 is built from 14 residues. Deletions cut 4 bases from V and 1 base from J, with 10 bases between. From germline, CDR1 is MRHNA and CDR2 SNTAGT. Sequencing used immunoSEQ multiplex PCR; TCRdb keeps in-frame clones, though not all of them. The sample lists approximately 40,000 clones, roughly 90% occurring once. This clone has only a few counts. The chain has TRBV6-4 and TRBJ1-1; D gene ambiguous. This receptor was identified in a female donor with multiple sclerosis, enrolled in a pregnancy study. This specimen consisted of CD4+ T cells from peripheral blood mononuclear cells, obtained in the third trimester of pregnancy. Here the CDR3 reads CASSAFGGNTEAFF. CDR3 DNA sequence: TGTGCCAGCAGTGCCTTCGGAGGGAACACTGAAGCTTTCTTT.